This T cell receptor (beta chain) appears in the sequencing data of a study of type 1 regulatory T cells. Background on the study: This in vitro CD4 product, T-allo10, is enriched for Tr1 cells and alloantigen-specific.

Germline CDR1 MNHEY, CDR2 SVGAGI. V was clipped by 0 bases and J by 2 bases, with 10 bases between them. This CDR3 spans 15 amino acids. TCRdb re-analysed the reads in MiXCR, keeping a single row per CDR3 protein. The data show 88,000 or so distinct CDR3 sequences, roughly 28% seen once. The TCR originated in a human donor in good health. Input material: CD4+ T cells, either the whole sample or a sorted fraction (not recorded which). The rearrangement links TRBV6-5 to TRBJ2-5; no reliable D call. The CDR3 DNA is TGTGCCAGCAGTTACTCAGGGTCGGTACAAGAGACCCAGTACTTC. The encoded protein is CASSYSGSVQETQYF.